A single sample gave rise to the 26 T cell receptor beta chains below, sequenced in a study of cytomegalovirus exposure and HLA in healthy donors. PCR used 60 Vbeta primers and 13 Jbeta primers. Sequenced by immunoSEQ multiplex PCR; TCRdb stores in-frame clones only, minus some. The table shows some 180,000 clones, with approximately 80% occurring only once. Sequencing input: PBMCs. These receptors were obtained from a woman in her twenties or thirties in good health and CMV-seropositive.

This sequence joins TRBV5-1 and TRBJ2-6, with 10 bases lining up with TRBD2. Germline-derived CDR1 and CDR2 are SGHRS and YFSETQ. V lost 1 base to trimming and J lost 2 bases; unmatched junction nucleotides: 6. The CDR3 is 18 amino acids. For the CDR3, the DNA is TGCGCCAGCAGCTTGTCTGAGCGGGGGGGAGCTGGGGCCAACGTCCTGACTTTC. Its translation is CASSLSERGGAGANVLTF. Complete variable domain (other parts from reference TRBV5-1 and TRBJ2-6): KAGVTQTPRYLIKTRGQQVTLSCSPISGHRSVSWYQQTPGQGLQFLFEYFSETQRNKGNFPGRFSGRQFSNSRSEMNVSTLELGDSALYLCASSLSERGGAGANVLTFGAGSRLTVL.

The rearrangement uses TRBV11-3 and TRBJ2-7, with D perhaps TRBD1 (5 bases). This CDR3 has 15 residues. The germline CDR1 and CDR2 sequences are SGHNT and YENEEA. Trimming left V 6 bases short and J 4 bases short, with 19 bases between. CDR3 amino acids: CASSREADKGYEQYF. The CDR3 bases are TGTGCCAGCAGTCGAGAGGCGGACAAGGGGTACGAGCAGTACTTC.

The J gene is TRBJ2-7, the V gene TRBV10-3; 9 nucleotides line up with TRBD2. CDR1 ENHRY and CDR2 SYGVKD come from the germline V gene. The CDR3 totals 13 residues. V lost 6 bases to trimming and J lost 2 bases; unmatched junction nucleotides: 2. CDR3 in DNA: TGTGCCATCAGGACTAGCGGTACCTACGAGCAGTACTTC. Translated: CAIRTSGTYEQYF.

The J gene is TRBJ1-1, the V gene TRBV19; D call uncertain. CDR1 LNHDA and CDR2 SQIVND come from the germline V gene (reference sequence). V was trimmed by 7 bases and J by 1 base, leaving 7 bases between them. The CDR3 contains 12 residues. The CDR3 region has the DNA TGTGCCAGTATGAGGAGGAACACTGAAGCTTTCTTT. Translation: CASMRRNTEAFF.

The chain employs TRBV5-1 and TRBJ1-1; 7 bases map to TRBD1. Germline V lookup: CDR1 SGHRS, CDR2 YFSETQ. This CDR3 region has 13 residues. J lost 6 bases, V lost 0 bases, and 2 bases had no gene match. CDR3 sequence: CASSLEGGPEAFF. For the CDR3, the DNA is TGCGCCAGCAGCTTGGAAGGGGGCCCTGAAGCTTTCTTT.

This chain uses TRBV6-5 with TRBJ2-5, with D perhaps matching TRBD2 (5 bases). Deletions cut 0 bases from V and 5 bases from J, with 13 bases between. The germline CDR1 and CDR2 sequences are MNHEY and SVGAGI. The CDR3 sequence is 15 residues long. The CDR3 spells CASSYSSLAGETQYF. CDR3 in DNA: TGTGCCAGCAGTTACTCGAGTCTAGCCGGCGAGACCCAGTACTTC.

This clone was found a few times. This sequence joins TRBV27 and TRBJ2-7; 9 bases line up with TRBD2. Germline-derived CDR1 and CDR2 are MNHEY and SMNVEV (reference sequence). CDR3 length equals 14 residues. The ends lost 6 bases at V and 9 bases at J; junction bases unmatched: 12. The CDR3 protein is CASRRLADAVGQYF. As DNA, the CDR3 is TGTGCCAGCAGACGACTAGCGGATGCGGTGGGGCAGTACTTC.

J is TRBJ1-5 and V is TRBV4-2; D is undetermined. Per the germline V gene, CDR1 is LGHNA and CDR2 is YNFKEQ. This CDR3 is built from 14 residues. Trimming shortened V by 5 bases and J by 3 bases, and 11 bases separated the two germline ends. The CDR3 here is CASSSTCSNQPQHF. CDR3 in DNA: TGTGCCAGCAGCTCGACTTGTTCCAATCAGCCCCAGCATTTT.

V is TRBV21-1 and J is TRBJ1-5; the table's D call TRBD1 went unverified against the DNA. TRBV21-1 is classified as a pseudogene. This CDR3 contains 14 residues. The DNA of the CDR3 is TGTGCCAGCAGCACAGGGGGTTTAGATCAGCCCCAGCATTTT. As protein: CASSTGGLDQPQHF.

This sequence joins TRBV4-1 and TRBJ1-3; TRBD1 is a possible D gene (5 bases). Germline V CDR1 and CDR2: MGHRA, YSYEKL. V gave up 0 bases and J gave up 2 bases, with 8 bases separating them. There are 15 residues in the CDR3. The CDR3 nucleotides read TGCGCCAGCAGCCAAGATATGACAGCTGGAAACACCATATATTTT. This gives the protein CASSQDMTAGNTIYF.

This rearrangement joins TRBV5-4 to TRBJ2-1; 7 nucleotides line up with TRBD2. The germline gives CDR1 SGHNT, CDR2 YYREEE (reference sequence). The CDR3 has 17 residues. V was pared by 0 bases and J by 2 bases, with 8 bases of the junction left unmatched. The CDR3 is CASSLAGGAGTYNEQFF. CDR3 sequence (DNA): TGTGCCAGCAGCTTGGCCGGTGGAGCGGGAACCTACAATGAGCAGTTCTTC.

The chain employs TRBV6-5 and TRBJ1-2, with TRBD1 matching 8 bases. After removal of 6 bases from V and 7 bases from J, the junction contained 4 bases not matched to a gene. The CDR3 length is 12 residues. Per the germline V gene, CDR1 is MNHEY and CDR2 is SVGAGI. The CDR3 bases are TGTGCCAGCAGCTGGACAGGGACTGGCTACACCTTC. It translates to CASSWTGTGYTF.

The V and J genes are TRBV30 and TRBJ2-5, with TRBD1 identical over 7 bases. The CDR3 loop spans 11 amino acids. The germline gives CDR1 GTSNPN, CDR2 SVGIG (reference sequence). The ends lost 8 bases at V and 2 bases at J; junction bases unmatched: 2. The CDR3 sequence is CARQGQETQYF. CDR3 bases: TGTGCCAGACAGGGTCAAGAGACCCAGTACTTC.

The CDR3, as DNA: TGTGCCAGCAGCCGTGGGGCTAGCGGGCGGCTCTCCTACGAGCAGTACTTC. It yields the protein CASSRGASGRLSYEQYF. The genes are TRBV7-9 and TRBJ2-7; 8 bases map to TRBD2. The V gene end was trimmed by 5 bases and the J gene end by 0 bases; junction bases not matched to a gene: 12. Germline V CDR1 and CDR2: SEHNR, FQNEAQ (reference sequence). The CDR3 covers 17 residues.

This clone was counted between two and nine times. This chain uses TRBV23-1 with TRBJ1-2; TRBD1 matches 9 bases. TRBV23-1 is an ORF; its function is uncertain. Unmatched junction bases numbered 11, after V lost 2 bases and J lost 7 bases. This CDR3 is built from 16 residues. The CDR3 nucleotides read TGCGCCAGCAGTCAAAGACGCGGGACAGGGTCTACTGGCTACACCTTC. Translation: CASSQRRGTGSTGYTF.

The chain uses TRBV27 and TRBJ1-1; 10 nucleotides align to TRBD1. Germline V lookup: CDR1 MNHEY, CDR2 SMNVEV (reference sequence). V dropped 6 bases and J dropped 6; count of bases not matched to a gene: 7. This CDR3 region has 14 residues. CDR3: CASRRTGGSAEAFF. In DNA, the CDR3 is TGTGCCAGCAGGCGGACAGGGGGTTCGGCTGAAGCTTTCTTT.

The chain's CDR3 is CASSFWDRRNTEAFF. CDR3 bases: TGTGCCAGCAGTTTCTGGGACAGGCGAAACACTGAAGCTTTCTTT. The gene calls are TRBV28 and TRBJ1-1, with 8 nucleotides matching TRBD1. The CDR3 spans 15 residues. J lost 2 bases, V lost 3 bases, and 5 bases had no gene match. CDR1 is MDHEN, CDR2 SYDVKM, per germline.

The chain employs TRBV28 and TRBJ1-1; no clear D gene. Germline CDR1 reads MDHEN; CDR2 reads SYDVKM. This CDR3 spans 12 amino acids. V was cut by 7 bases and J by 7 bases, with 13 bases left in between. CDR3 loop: CASTVGAGEAFF. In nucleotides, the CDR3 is TGTGCCAGCACGGTGGGCGCGGGTGAAGCTTTCTTT.

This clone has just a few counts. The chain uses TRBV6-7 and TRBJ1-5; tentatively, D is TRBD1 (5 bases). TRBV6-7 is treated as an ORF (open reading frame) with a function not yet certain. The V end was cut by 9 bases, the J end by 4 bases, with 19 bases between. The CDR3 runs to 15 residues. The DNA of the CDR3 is TGTGCCAGGAAAACCGTGAGACAGATAAATCAGCCCCAGCATTTT. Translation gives CARKTVRQINQPQHF.

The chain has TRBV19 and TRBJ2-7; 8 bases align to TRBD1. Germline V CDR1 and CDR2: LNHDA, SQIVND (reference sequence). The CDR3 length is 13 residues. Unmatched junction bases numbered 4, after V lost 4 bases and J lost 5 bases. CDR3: CASSNRGQDEQYF. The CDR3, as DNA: TGTGCCAGTAGTAACCGGGGACAGGACGAGCAGTACTTC.

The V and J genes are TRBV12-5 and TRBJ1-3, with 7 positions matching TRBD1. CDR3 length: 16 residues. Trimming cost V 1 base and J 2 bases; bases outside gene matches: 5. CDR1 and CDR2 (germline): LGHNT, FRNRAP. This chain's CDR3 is CASGLDRGFAGNTIYF. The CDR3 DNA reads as TGTGCTAGTGGTTTGGACAGGGGATTCGCTGGAAACACCATATATTTT.

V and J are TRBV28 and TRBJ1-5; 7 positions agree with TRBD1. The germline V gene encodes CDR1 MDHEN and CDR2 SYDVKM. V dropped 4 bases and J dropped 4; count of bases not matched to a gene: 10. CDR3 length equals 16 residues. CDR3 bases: TGTGCCAGCAGTTCCCCGAACCCGGGACAGAATCAGCCCCAGCATTTT. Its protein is CASSSPNPGQNQPQHF.

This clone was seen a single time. CDR3: CASSLGLGNTEAFF. The CDR3 nucleotides are TGTGCCAGCAGTTTAGGGCTGGGGAACACTGAAGCTTTCTTT. The chain joins TRBV28 to TRBJ1-1; D is ambiguous. Germline V gene sequence: CDR1 MDHEN, CDR2 SYDVKM. Trimming took 2 bases from V and 1 from J, leaving 8 bases between them. The CDR3 extends over 14 amino acids.

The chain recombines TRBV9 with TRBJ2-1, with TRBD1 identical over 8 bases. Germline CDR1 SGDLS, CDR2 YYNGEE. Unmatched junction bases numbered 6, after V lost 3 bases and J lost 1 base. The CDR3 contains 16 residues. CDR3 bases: TGTGCCAGCAGCGCACCCTACAGGGGGTCCTACAATGAGCAGTTCTTC. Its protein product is CASSAPYRGSYNEQFF.

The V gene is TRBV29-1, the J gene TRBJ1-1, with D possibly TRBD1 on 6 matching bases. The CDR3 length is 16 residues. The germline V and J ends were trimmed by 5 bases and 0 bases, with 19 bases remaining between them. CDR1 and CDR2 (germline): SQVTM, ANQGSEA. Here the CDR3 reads CSVIFLGAEVNTEAFF. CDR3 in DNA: TGCAGCGTTATTTTCTTGGGGGCTGAGGTGAACACTGAAGCTTTCTTT.

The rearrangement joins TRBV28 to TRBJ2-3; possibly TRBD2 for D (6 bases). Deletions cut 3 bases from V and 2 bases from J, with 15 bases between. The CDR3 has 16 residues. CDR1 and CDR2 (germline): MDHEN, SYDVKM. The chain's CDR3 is CASSLGWGVNTDTQYF. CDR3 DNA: TGTGCCAGCAGTTTGGGTTGGGGGGTCAACACAGATACGCAGTATTTT.